This T cell receptor beta chain comes out of a study of spatial heterogeneity in lung cancer. Whole-study findings and limits: Compared with follow-up, resection was when ubiquitous expanded tumor TCRs appeared in blood more.

MiXCR, run by TCRdb on the 5' RACE reads, gives a single entry per CDR3 protein. The top ten hold around 30% of the sample, which has about 36,000 distinct CDR3 sequences, 5.2% seen once. This clonotype showed up many times. The target antigen is unknown. The germline V gene encodes CDR1 LGHNA and CDR2 YNFKEQ. This CDR3 has 14 amino acids. Trimming at V came to 1 base and at J to 2 bases, leaving 1 base not matched to a gene. Specified time point: sample taken at primary tumor resection. No cells were sorted before sequencing. The whole RNA sequenced was extracted from tumor, nontumor lung or frozen PBMC.

This sequence was found in a female donor with early-stage non-small cell lung cancer. Specimen: PBMCs, collected at surgery. The chain carries TRBV4-2 and TRBJ2-7; 8 bases fit TRBD1. CDR3 loop: CASSQADRAYEQYF. CDR3 coding DNA: TGTGCCAGCAGCCAAGCGGACAGGGCCTACGAGCAGTACTTC.